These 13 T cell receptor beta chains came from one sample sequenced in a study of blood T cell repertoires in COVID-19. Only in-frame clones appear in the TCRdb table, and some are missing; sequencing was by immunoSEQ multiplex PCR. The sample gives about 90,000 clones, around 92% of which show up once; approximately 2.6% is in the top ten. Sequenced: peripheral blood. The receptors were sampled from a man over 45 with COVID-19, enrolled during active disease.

DNA of the CDR3: TGTGCCAGTAGATCGATCGATAGGGGGCCGGGAAACACCATATATTTT. Translating gives CASRSIDRGPGNTIYF. The V call is TRBV19, the J call TRBJ1-3, with 7 positions matching TRBD1. Germline trimming cut 6 bases from V and 4 bases from J; bases unmatched to any gene: 12. The CDR3 is 16 amino acids. CDR1 and CDR2 (germline): LNHDA, SQIVND (reference sequence).

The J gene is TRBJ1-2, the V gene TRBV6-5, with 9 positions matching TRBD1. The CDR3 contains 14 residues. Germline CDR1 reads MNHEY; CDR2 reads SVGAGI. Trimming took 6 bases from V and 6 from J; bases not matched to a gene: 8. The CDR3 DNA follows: TGTGCCAGCAGAGAGTTGGACAGGGGAGATGGCTACACCTTC. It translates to CASRELDRGDGYTF.

For the CDR3, the DNA is TGTGCCAGCAGTCGACTAGCGGGGACCGACAATGAGCAGTTCTTC. Residues: CASSRLAGTDNEQFF. The chain joins TRBV11-3 to TRBJ2-1, with 11 bases identical to TRBD2. Germline CDR1 SGHNT, CDR2 YENEEA. J was trimmed by 5 bases and V by 6 bases; bases with no gene match: 6. The CDR3 runs to 15 residues.

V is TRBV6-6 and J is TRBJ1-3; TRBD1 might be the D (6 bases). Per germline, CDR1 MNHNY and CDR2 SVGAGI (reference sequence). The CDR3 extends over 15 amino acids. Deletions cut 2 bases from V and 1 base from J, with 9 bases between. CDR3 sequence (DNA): TGTGCCAGCAGTTACGTTCAGGGGTCTGGAAACACCATATATTTT. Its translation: CASSYVQGSGNTIYF.

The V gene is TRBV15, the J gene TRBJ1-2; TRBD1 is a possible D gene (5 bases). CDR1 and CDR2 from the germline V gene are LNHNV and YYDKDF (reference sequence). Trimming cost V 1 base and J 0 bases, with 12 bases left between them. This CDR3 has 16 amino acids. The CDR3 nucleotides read TGTGCCACCAGCAGAGTTGGCAGGGCTTCTAACTATGGCTACACCTTC. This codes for CATSRVGRASNYGYTF.

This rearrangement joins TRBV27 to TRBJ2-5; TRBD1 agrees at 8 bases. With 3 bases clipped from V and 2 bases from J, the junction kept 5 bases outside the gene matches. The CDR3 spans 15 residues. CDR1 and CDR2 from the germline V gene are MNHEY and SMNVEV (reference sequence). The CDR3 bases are TGTGCCAGCAGTTTCTCCAGGGGGCGGCAAGAGACCCAGTACTTC. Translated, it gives CASSFSRGRQETQYF.

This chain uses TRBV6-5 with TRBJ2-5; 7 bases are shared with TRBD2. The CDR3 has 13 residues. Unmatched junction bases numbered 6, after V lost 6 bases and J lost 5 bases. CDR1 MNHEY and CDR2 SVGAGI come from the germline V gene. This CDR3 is CASRPAGRETQYF. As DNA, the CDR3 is TGTGCCAGCAGGCCGGCCGGGAGGGAGACCCAGTACTTC.

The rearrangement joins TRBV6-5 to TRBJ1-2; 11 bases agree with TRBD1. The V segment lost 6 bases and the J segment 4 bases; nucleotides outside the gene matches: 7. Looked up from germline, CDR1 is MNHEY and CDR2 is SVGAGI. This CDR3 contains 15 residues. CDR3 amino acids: CASRTRDRGFYGYTF. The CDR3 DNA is TGTGCCAGCAGAACCCGGGACAGGGGGTTCTATGGCTACACCTTC.

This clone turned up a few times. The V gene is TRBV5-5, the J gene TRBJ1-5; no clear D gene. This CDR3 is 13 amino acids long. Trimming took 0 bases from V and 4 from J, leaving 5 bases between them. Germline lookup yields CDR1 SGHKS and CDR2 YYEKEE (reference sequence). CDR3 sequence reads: CASSLDINQPQHF. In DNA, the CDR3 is TGTGCCAGCAGCTTGGACATTAATCAGCCCCAGCATTTT. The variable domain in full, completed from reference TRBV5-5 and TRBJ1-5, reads DAGVTQSPTHLIKTRGQQVTLRCSPISGHKSVSWYQQVLGQGPQFIFQYYEKEERGRGNFPDRFSARQFPNYSSELNVNALLLGDSALYLCASSLDINQPQHFGDGTRLSIL.

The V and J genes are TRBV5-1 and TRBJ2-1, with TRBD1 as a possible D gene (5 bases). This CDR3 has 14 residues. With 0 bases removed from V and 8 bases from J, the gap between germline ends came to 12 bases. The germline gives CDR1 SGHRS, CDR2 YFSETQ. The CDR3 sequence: CASSLDSGPYEQFF. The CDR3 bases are TGCGCCAGCAGCTTGGATTCAGGGCCATATGAGCAGTTCTTC.

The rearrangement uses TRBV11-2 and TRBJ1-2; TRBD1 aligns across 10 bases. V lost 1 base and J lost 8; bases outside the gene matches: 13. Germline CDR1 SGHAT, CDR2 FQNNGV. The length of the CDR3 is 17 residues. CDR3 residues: CASSLGASGTGDGGYTF. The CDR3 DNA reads TGTGCCAGCAGCTTAGGGGCATCCGGGACAGGGGACGGGGGCTACACCTTC.

CDR3 in DNA: TGTGCCAGCAGTCTACGGAATTCACCCCTCCACTTT. As protein: CASSLRNSPLHF. J is TRBJ1-6 and V is TRBV7-8, with no clear D. Trimming left V 6 bases short and J 7 bases short, with 7 bases between. This CDR3 contains 12 residues. The germline gives CDR1 SGHVS, CDR2 FQNEAQ. Together with reference TRBV7-8 and TRBJ1-6, the CDR3 gives the full variable domain: GAGVSQSPRYKVAKRGQDVALRCDPISGHVSLFWYQQALGQGPEFLTYFQNEAQLDKSGLPSDRFFAERPEGSVSTLKIQRTQQEDSAVYLCASSLRNSPLHFGNGTRLTVT.

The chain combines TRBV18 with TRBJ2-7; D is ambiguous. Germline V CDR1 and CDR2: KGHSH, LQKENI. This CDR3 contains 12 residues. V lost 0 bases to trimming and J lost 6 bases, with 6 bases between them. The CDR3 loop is CASSPPSREQYF. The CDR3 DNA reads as TGTGCCAGCTCACCACCGTCCCGCGAGCAGTACTTC.